What follows describes a single TCR beta chain. Its antigen remains unknown. Read sequence stops 3 residues before the CDR3 end, and the germline J gene provides the missing end. This sample was taken from a study of T cells in women clearing cervical HPV infection. Study overall: Controls' single incident HPV16 infection cleared within 12 months without precancer. Case blood was drawn when the lesion was first found; control blood after infection became undetectable. HLA type could not be excluded as a confounder. Overall study results and limits: Timing of associations relative to infection is unclear; T-cell subsets were not isolated.

Repertoires were generated with immunoSEQ multiplex PCR, while TCRdb's copy carries only in-frame clones and drops some. The listing records fewer than 40,000 clones. The CDR3 loop spans 11 amino acids. Trimming left V 1 base short and J 7 bases short, with 4 bases between. Sequencing was performed on blood buffy coat. This receptor was taken from a woman between 18 and 69 years old with a cervical HPV16 infection that either progressed to CIN3+ or cleared (not recorded which). The genes are TRBV12-3 or TRBV12-4 and TRBJ1-1; D remains unclear. CDR3 loop: CASSLEGEAFF. The part of the CDR3 DNA that was read is TGTGCCAGCAGTTTAGAAGGTGAA.